Presented here are 17 T cell receptor beta chains from one specimen sequenced in a study of blood T cells in healthy people across ages. It was with a sample-barcoded 5' primer and a J-beta primer mix that a second PCR of roughly 7 to 11 cycles was run. TCRdb analysed the 5' RACE reads with MiXCR anew, one entry per CDR3 protein. The table has approximately 1,100,000 distinct CDR3 sequences, 40% to 50% seen once. The sample consisted of blood. The receptor set was obtained from a woman aged 55 to 70 in good health.

J is TRBJ2-7 and V is TRBV7-2; no reliable D call. This CDR3 has 12 amino acids. The V gene's germline CDR1 is SGHTA and CDR2 FQGNSA. The V end lost 5 bases, the J end lost 5 bases, and 10 bases lay between the germline ends. Here the CDR3 DNA reads TGTGCCAGCAGCATGGTCCCCAACGAGCAGTACTTC. Its translation: CASSMVPNEQYF.

There are a few counts of this clonotype. V gene TRBV12-3 or TRBV12-4 combines with J gene TRBJ2-5, with D possibly TRBD2 on 6 matching bases. CDR3 length equals 13 residues. The V end lost 3 bases, the J end lost 5 bases, and 10 bases lay between the germline ends. CDR3 region: CASSLEGWETQYF. The CDR3 bases are TGTGCCAGCAGTTTGGAGGGGTGGGAGACCCAGTACTTC.

The chain combines TRBV3-1 with TRBJ2-3; TRBD2 matches 8 bases. V lost 5 bases, J lost 4 bases, and 5 bases stayed unmatched. Germline CDR1 and CDR2: LGHDT and YNNKEL (reference sequence). The CDR3 is made up of 14 amino acids. CDR3 amino acids: CASSARTSSDTQYF. DNA of the CDR3: TGTGCCAGCAGCGCGAGGACTAGCTCAGATACGCAGTATTTT.

This CDR3 is CASNEGEWGTDTQYF. The CDR3 DNA sequence: TGTGCCAGCAACGAGGGGGAGTGGGGCACAGATACGCAGTATTTT. This chain connects TRBV7-2 to TRBJ2-3, with D perhaps matching TRBD1 (6 bases). The CDR3 contains 15 residues. V was pared by 7 bases and J by 1 base, with 15 bases between. Germline CDR1 and CDR2: SGHTA and FQGNSA.

This clonotype came up a few times. This chain links TRBV7-8 with TRBJ2-7; no reliable D call. V was pared by 1 base and J by 7 bases, with 11 bases between. Germline V CDR1 and CDR2: SGHVS, FQNEAQ. CDR3 size: 13 residues. CDR3 sequence (DNA): TGTGCCAGCAGCTTAGTGGGCTCCGGGGAGCAGTACTTC. Translated, it gives CASSLVGSGEQYF.

As regards this clonotype: A much more abundant neighbour one base away suggests this may be a read error. This sequence joins TRBV10-3 and TRBJ1-4; D gene unclear. Germline lookup yields CDR1 ENHRY and CDR2 SYGVKD. The CDR3 sequence is 13 residues long. The CDR3 sequence: CAIKAGTKEKLFF. CDR3 DNA sequence: TGTGCCATCAAAGCAGGCACTAAGGAAAAACTGTTTTTT.

The chain carries TRBV20-1 and TRBJ1-2; D unresolved. Trimming stripped 1 base from V and 4 bases from J, with 10 bases between. The germline V gene encodes CDR1 DFQATT and CDR2 SNEGSKA (reference sequence). The CDR3 totals 13 residues. CDR3 sequence: CSARGLVGYGYTF. The CDR3 DNA follows: TGCAGTGCTAGAGGCCTTGTTGGCTATGGCTACACCTTC.

The table lists this clonotype with a few counts. The chain recombines TRBV7-9 with TRBJ2-1; 8 bases map to TRBD2. The V segment lost 3 bases and the J segment 5 bases; nucleotides outside the gene matches: 6. CDR3 length: 15 amino acids. In germline, CDR1 is SEHNR, CDR2 FQNEAQ (reference sequence). In nucleotides, the CDR3 is TGTGCCAGCAGCTTGTCGGGAGGGCCCGACAATGAGCAGTTCTTC. It is translated as CASSLSGGPDNEQFF.

This clonotype came up a few times. The chain is built from TRBV28 and TRBJ2-1, with a possible D match to TRBD2 (5 bases). Germline V gene data show CDR1 as MDHEN and CDR2 as SYDVKM. V gave up 3 bases and J gave up 10 bases, with 16 bases separating them. The CDR3 is 14 residues long. The CDR3 DNA reads TGTGCCAGCAGTTTTTTCAGGCGTTCGGGGGAGCAGTTCTTC. As protein: CASSFFRRSGEQFF.

Many counts were recorded for this clonotype. The J gene is TRBJ2-3, the V gene TRBV29-1, with D possibly called TRBD1 or TRBD2 (5 bases each). Germline V CDR1 and CDR2: SQVTM, ANQGSEA. The CDR3 runs to 13 residues. Trimming took off 7 bases at V and 1 base at J, with 12 bases between the two ends. The CDR3 protein is CSAILGGTDTQYF. CDR3 coding DNA: TGCAGCGCTATACTGGGGGGCACAGATACGCAGTATTTT.

This rearrangement joins TRBV25-1 to TRBJ2-7, with 9 bases aligning to TRBD1. The trim removed 2 bases at V and 3 bases at J, leaving 2 bases unmatched. The CDR3 covers 14 residues. Germline V lookup: CDR1 MGHDK, CDR2 SYGVNS. The CDR3 loop reads CASSEPGQGYEQYF. The CDR3 nucleotides are TGTGCCAGCAGTGAACCGGGACAGGGCTACGAGCAGTACTTC.

This clonotype appeared a few times. The chain employs TRBV28 and TRBJ1-2, with D tentatively TRBD1 (5 bases). The V end was cut by 6 bases, the J end by 3 bases, with 14 bases between. Germline V gene lookup returns CDR1 MDHEN and CDR2 SYDVKM. The CDR3 consists of 14 residues. CDR3 in amino acids: CASRNLQADYGYTF. CDR3 sequence (DNA): TGTGCCAGCAGGAACCTACAGGCCGACTATGGCTACACCTTC.

With respect to this clonotype: This may be a read error, as it is one base from a much larger clone. The rearrangement joins TRBV24-1 to TRBJ2-3; 12 positions agree with TRBD2. Unmatched junction bases numbered 9, after V lost 6 bases and J lost 0 bases. The CDR3 contains 18 residues. Per the germline V gene, CDR1 is KGHDR and CDR2 is SFDVKD. The CDR3 loop reads CATSRSSGRASSTDTQYF. The CDR3 region has the DNA TGTGCCACCAGTCGGTCTAGCGGGAGGGCCTCTAGCACAGATACGCAGTATTTT.

The chain uses TRBV15 and TRBJ1-1; D uncertain. The germline V gene has CDR1 LNHNV and CDR2 YYDKDF (reference sequence). There are 13 residues in the CDR3. V was cut by 4 bases and J by 0 bases, with 6 bases left in between. CDR3 nucleotides: TGTGCCACCAGCACTGGGATGAACACTGAAGCTTTCTTT. Encoded protein: CATSTGMNTEAFF.

The chain couples TRBV5-4 to TRBJ2-7; 7 bases line up with TRBD2. CDR3 length: 16 amino acids. The trim removed 0 bases at V and 1 base at J, leaving 7 bases unmatched. Germline lookup yields CDR1 SGHNT and CDR2 YYREEE (reference sequence). The CDR3 region is CASSLEASGTSYEQYF. The CDR3 nucleotides are TGTGCCAGCAGCTTGGAGGCTAGCGGAACTTCCTACGAGCAGTACTTC. The whole variable domain, remainder taken from reference TRBV5-4 and TRBJ2-7, is ETGVTQSPTHLIKTRGQQVTLRCSSQSGHNTVSWYQQALGQGPQFIFQYYREEENGRGNFPPRFSGLQFPNYSSELNVNALELDDSALYLCASSLEASGTSYEQYFGPGTRLTVT.

This sequence joins TRBV7-9 and TRBJ1-4; D unclear. This CDR3 has 14 amino acids. The V gene's germline CDR1 is SEHNR and CDR2 FQNEAQ (reference sequence). The germline V and J ends were trimmed by 5 bases and 5 bases, with 12 bases remaining between them. CDR3 sequence (DNA): TGTGCCAGCAGCGCGCCGTATACCAATGAAAAACTGTTTTTT. Encoded protein: CASSAPYTNEKLFF. Full variable domain (remainder filled in from reference TRBV7-9 and TRBJ1-4): DTGVSQNPRHKITKRGQNVTFRCDPISEHNRLYWYRQTLGQGPEFLTYFQNEAQLEKSRLLSDRFSAERPKGSFSTLEIQRTEQGDSAMYLCASSAPYTNEKLFFGSGTQLSVL.

This rearrangement joins TRBV20-1 to TRBJ2-1; D ambiguous. Trimming cost V 3 bases and J 0 bases, with 15 bases left between them. The CDR3 spans 16 residues. CDR1 DFQATT and CDR2 SNEGSKA come from the germline V gene (reference sequence). The CDR3 bases are TGCAGTGCTAGCAATTCCCGGCCCAGCTCCTACAATGAGCAGTTCTTC. Encoded protein: CSASNSRPSSYNEQFF.